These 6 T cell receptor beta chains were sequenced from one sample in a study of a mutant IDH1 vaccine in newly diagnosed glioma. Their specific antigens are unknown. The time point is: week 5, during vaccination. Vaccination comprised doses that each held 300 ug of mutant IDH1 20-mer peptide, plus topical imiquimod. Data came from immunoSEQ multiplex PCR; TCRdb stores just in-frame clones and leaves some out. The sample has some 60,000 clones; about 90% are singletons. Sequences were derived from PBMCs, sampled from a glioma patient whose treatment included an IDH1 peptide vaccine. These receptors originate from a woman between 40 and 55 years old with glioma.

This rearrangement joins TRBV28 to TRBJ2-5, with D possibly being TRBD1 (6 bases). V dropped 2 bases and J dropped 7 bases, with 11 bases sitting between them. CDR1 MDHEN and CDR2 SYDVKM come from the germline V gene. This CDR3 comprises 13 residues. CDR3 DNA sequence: TGTGCCAGCAGTTTAAAACCGACAGGGACCCAGTACTTC. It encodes CASSLKPTGTQYF.

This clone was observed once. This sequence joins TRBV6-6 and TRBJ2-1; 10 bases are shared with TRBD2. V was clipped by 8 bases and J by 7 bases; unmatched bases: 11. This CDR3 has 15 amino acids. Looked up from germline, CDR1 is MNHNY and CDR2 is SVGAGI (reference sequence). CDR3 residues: CASRFSGGLRNEQFF. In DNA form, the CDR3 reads TGTGCCAGCCGATTTAGCGGGGGGCTCCGTAATGAGCAGTTCTTC.

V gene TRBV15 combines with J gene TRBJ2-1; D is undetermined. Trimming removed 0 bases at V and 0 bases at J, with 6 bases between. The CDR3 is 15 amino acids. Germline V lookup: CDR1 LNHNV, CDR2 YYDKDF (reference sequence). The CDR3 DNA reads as TGTGCCACCAGCAGAGACGATAGCTCCTACAATGAGCAGTTCTTC. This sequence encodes CATSRDDSSYNEQFF.

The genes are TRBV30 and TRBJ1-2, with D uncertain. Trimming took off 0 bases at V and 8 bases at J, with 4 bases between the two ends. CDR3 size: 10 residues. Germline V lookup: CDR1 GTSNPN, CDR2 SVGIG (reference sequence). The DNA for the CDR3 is TGTGCCTGGAGTGTACACGGCTACACCTTC. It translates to CAWSVHGYTF.

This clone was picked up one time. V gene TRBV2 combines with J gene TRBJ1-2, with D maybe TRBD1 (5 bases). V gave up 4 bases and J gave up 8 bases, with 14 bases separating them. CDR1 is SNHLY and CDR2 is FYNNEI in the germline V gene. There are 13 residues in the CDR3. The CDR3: CASSVQGGQGYTF. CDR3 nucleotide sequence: TGTGCCAGCAGTGTTCAGGGCGGACAAGGCTACACCTTC.

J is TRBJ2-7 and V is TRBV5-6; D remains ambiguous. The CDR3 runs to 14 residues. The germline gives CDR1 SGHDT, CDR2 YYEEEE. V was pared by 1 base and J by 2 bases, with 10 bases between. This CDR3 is CASSLLSDPYEQYF. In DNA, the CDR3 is TGTGCCAGCAGCTTGTTGAGCGACCCCTACGAGCAGTACTTC.